These T cell receptor beta chains were read from a single sample in a study of shared T cell receptors in the human thymus. Generated by immunoSEQ multiplex PCR, the TCRdb table keeps only in-frame clones and is missing some. The data show hundreds of thousands of clones, with approximately 80% seen just once and 0.013% held by the top ten. This sample also appeared in a second study, on human thymus T cells.

Sequenced input: thymocytes. These receptors were collected from a boy under two years old with a congenital heart defect. CDR3s include the opening cysteine and the closing phenylalanine or tryptophan. Each record gives: D gene, J gene, V gene, CDR3 protein. The D gene is left open where the match is weak.

. TRBJ2-2 TRBV9 CASSVARDQRPGELFF
. TRBJ2-5 TRBV4-1 CASSQGGASGRWKETQYF
. TRBJ2-1 TRBV14 CASSQVNLDNEQFF
TRBD2 TRBJ2-7 TRBV19 CASSPGLGYEQYF
. TRBJ2-3 TRBV2 CASTSGGDTQYF
TRBD2 TRBJ2-7 TRBV11-2 CASSLTLAGHEQYF
. TRBJ2-3 TRBV11-3 CASSLTGSDTQYF
TRBD2 TRBJ2-1 TRBV30 CAWSGPGLAGGSYNEQFF
TRBD2 TRBJ2-1 TRBV4-2 CASSPKTSADNEQFF
TRBD1 TRBJ2-3 TRBV27 CASSLYGDRGNTQYF
TRBD1 TRBJ1-1 TRBV16 CASSQSGGQGTSEAFF
. TRBJ1-2 TRBV4-2 CASSQITRGQAGGYTF
. TRBJ1-2 TRBV6-1 CASSEQGKGYGYTF
TRBD2 TRBJ2-1 TRBV5-6 CASSPRLAAPGRDEQFF
TRBD2 TRBJ2-1 TRBV9 CASSVEGGTSGNSGYNEQFF
TRBD2 TRBJ2-2 TRBV5-8 CASSLLLAGLTNTGELFF
. TRBJ2-2 TRBV30 CAWWVSVDRELFF